Sequencing of this T cell receptor beta chain was carried out in a study of response to subunit inactivated influenza vaccine (dated by TCRdb to between 2018 and 2020). With regard to the full study: The study used deep quantitative T cell receptor repertoire profiling to track responses to a trivalent subunit inactivated influenza vaccine.

Results the study describes overall, beyond this receptor: The authors proposed that each seasonal influenza vaccination may bring in only a limited number of new T cells.

Library prep was done by RT-PCR. Sequencing was performed on an Illumina HiSeq 2500. TCRdb passed the public sequencing reads through fastp at Q25 and MiXCR, retaining productive beta sequences. Every CDR3 protein is listed once, alongside the most common genes and DNA of its rows. The sample table lists 400,000 to 550,000 distinct CDR3 sequences, less than 30% of them with a count of one. Approximately 2% of the sample is in the top ten clones. Regarding this clonotype: The clone's antigen remains unknown. No base-level quality is on record; no much larger clone is a single base apart.

V gives up 6 bases and J gives up 4 bases, and the segment between their germline ends measures 12 bases. The CDR3 covers 13 residues, taking in both the cysteine and the phenylalanine. Just CDR3 DNA is preserved here, 39 bases in frame from base 1. Recombination joined TRBV12-3 or TRBV12-4 with TRBJ1-1, with the D segment identity uncertain. This specimen was CD4+ T cells sorted from PBMCs, taken 5 to 6 days after vaccination. The sequence was collected from a middle-aged man who received an inactivated influenza vaccine. Donor details come from another sample of the same person, matched by shared clones. For the CDR3, the sequence is CASRPTPSTEAFF. The nucleotides read TGTGCCAGCAGACCCACCCCGAGCACTGAAGCTTTCTTT.